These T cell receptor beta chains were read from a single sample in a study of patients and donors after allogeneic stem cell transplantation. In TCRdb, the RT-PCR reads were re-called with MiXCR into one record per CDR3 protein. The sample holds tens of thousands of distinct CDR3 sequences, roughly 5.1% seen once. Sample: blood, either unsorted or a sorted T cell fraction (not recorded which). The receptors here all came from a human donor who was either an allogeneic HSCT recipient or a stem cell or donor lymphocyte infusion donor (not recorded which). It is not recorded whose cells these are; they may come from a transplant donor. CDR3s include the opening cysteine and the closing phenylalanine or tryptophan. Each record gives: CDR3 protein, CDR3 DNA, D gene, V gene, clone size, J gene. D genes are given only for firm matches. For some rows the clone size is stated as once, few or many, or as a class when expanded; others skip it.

CASSYGSPGNYGYTF	TGTGCCAGCAGTTACGGTTCCCCCGGGAACTATGGCTACACCTTC	-	TRBV6-5	many	TRBJ1-2
CASSPPMGNYGYTF	TGTGCCAGCAGCCCTCCGATGGGGAACTATGGCTACACCTTC	-	TRBV7-9	many	TRBJ1-2
CASSFQVSYEQYF	TGTGCCAGCAGTTTCCAAGTCTCCTACGAGCAGTACTTC	-	TRBV27	-	TRBJ2-7
CASSFREGETQYF	TGTGCCAGCAGTTTTCGCGAAGGGGAGACCCAGTACTTC	-	TRBV27	many	TRBJ2-5
CSAEQAITDTQYF	TGCAGTGCCGAGCAAGCTATCACAGATACGCAGTATTTT	-	TRBV20-1	many	TRBJ2-3
CASSLWAAGTGELFF	TGCGCCAGCAGCTTGTGGGCCGCGGGCACCGGGGAGCTGTTTTTT	-	TRBV5-1	-	TRBJ2-2
CASSLMTSGDYNEQFF	TGCGCCAGCAGCTTGATGACTAGCGGGGACTACAATGAGCAGTTCTTC	TRBD2	TRBV5-1	many	TRBJ2-1
CASSFNRVNTEAFF	TGTGCCAGCAGTTTCAACAGGGTAAACACTGAAGCTTTCTTT	-	TRBV27	many	TRBJ1-1
CASSQRAGSGGRQQFF	TGTGCCAGCAGCCAAAGAGCGGGTAGCGGGGGCCGTCAGCAGTTCTTC	TRBD2	TRBV3-1	many	TRBJ2-1
CSVTRQTGTDTQYF	TGCAGCGTTACTCGCCAGACAGGCACAGATACGCAGTATTTT	-	TRBV29-1	medium-sized	TRBJ2-3
CASSLYGGGNTEAFF	TGTGCCAGCAGCTTGTACGGCGGGGGGAACACTGAAGCTTTCTTT	-	TRBV7-3	many	TRBJ1-1
CSARTGRAFF	TGCAGTGCTAGGACAGGGAGAGCTTTCTTT	TRBD1	TRBV20-1	few	TRBJ1-1
CASSDFAIQSNQPQHF	TGTGCCAGCAGTGACTTTGCTATCCAGAGCAATCAGCCCCAGCATTTT	-	TRBV6-1	few	TRBJ1-5
CASSPGPARVGPRETQYF	TGCGCCAGCAGCCCCGGACCGGCCAGGGTCGGGCCCCGAGAGACCCAGTACTTC	-	TRBV4-1	-	TRBJ2-5
CASSGSRGAEQFF	TGCGCCAGCAGTGGTAGCAGGGGGGCTGAGCAGTTCTTC	-	TRBV10-2	many	TRBJ2-1
CASSLAGRDGYTF	TGTGCCAGCTCTTTAGCCGGGCGGGATGGCTACACCTTC	-	TRBV18	-	TRBJ1-2
CASSLSSGPNYGYTF	TGTGCCAGCAGTTTATCTTCCGGCCCCAACTATGGCTACACCTTC	-	TRBV27	many	TRBJ1-2
CATEDWNLGGYTF	TGTGCCACCGAAGATTGGAACCTCGGGGGCTACACCTTC	-	TRBV28	-	TRBJ1-2
CAAATDTQYF	TGTGCCGCCGCAACAGATACGCAGTATTTT	-	TRBV7-9	many	TRBJ2-3
CSAALLHEKLFF	TGCAGTGCGGCCTTACTTCATGAAAAACTGTTTTTT	-	TRBV20-1	medium-sized	TRBJ1-4
CASSRDVRNEKLFF	TGTGCCAGCAGCCGGGACGTTCGTAATGAAAAACTGTTTTTT	-	TRBV7-8	many	TRBJ1-4
CASGGQGYNEQFF	TGTGCCAGCGGGGGACAGGGGTACAATGAGCAGTTCTTC	TRBD1	TRBV2	medium-sized	TRBJ2-1
CASSQQGTGVPSPLHF	TGCGCCAGCAGCCAACAAGGGACAGGGGTTCCATCACCCCTCCACTTT	TRBD1	TRBV4-1	many	TRBJ1-6
CATVDNLNTGELFF	TGTGCCACCGTCGACAACCTCAACACCGGGGAGCTGTTTTTT	-	TRBV10-3	many	TRBJ2-2
CASSQSGLRSYEQYF	TGCGCCAGCAGCCAATCGGGGTTACGTTCCTACGAGCAGTACTTC	-	TRBV5-1	medium-sized	TRBJ2-7
CASSTYNSPLHF	TGTGCCAGCTCGACCTATAATTCACCCCTCCACTTT	-	TRBV18	many	TRBJ1-6
CASSAYLMNTEAFF	TGTGCCAGCAGCGCGTACCTCATGAACACTGAAGCTTTCTTT	-	TRBV2	-	TRBJ1-1
CASSSGGLGFDNEQFF	TGTGCCAGCAGCTCCGGCGGACTTGGCTTCGACAATGAGCAGTTCTTC	-	TRBV21-1	many	TRBJ2-1
CAAGADRNTEAFF	TGTGCAGCAGGGGCCGATAGGAACACTGAAGCTTTCTTT	-	TRBV6-1	many	TRBJ1-1
CASSVDIGTSGNTGELFF	TGTGCCAGCAGCGTCGACATCGGGACTAGCGGGAACACCGGGGAGCTGTTTTTT	TRBD2	TRBV9	-	TRBJ2-2
CASSPQGVNTEAFF	TGTGCCAGCAGCCCGCAGGGGGTGAACACTGAAGCTTTCTTT	TRBD1	TRBV7-9	many	TRBJ1-1